This TCR beta chain was retrieved from a study of blood T cell repertoires in COVID-19. Study background: Both acute and convalescent COVID-19 samples were obtained from the United States, Italy and Spain. The cDNA or gDNA used as material had been derived from T cells, B-cell-depleted T cells, or PBMCs.

Methods used by the authors: Researchers report that nucleated cell counts were estimated from reference gene primer amplification. Assay used: immunoSEQ multiplex PCR; TCRdb lists only in-frame clones, some missing. That table is the source of V, J and clone size, and D and trimming were worked out from the DNA. The sample includes under 250,000 clones, roughly 83% seen only once; the top ten take nearly 6%. Seattle enrolled patients during active infection and tracked them longitudinally. CDR1 LNHDA and CDR2 SQIVND come from the germline V gene (reference sequence). The CDR3 spans 14 residues. Between the trimmed V and J ends, which lost 3 bases and 0 bases, there was a span of 8 bases.

Material: peripheral blood. The chain is built from TRBV19 and TRBJ1-2; no reliable D call. This TCR came from a woman aged 40 to 50 with COVID-19, enrolled during active disease. CDR3 residues: CASSIGGSNYGYTF. CDR3 coding DNA: TGTGCCAGTAGTATTGGAGGGTCTAACTATGGCTACACCTTC.